This is a list of T cell receptor beta chains from one sample in a study of cytomegalovirus exposure and HLA in healthy donors. The data were produced by immunoSEQ multiplex PCR, yet TCRdb's version contains in-frame clones alone and is incomplete. The sample has about 85,000 clones; around 77% are singletons. The sequencing sample was made of PBMCs. The receptors here all came from a boy between 10 and 17 years old in good health and CMV-seronegative. Each CDR3 is given with its conserved first and last residue.

TRBV30 CAWSGGDSVSYEQYF
TRBV11-2 CASSERTGTGVSYEQYF
TRBV11-2 CASSALTGARNQPQHF
TRBV5-1 CASQVGNEQYF
TRBV19 CASEYAGGYGYTF
TRBV29-1 CSVPLTTGTSYNEQFF
TRBV28 CASSSGEFGNQPQHF
TRBV30 CAWSETYEQYF
TRBV28 CASSFEANSPLHF
TRBV30 CAWSVPRGRANQPQHF